Sequencing of this TCR beta chain was carried out in a study of blood T cell repertoires in COVID-19 (TCRdb year 2020). For context, the study as a whole: Collaborator samples came from the United States, Italy and Spain and covered acute and convalescent phases of COVID-19. Where HLA class I and class II types were available, the types were taken from metadata supplied by the sample provider, not from assay-based typing. A de-identified subject ID, COVID-19 status, age in years and sex were almost always included in the sample metadata. The prospective study material was composed of cDNA or gDNA derived from T cells, B-cell-depleted T cells, or PBMCs. Samples were obtained from the ongoing ImmuneRACE study (first 160 participants) and from over 1,000 subjects provided by 6 global collaborators. The dataset comprised deeply sampled blood TCRbeta repertoires from subjects exposed to, actively infected with, or recovered from COVID-19. The repertoires were made available in a free public database intended to serve as a resource for research on the immune response to SARS-CoV-2.

About this clone itself: Its antigen is unknown. No much larger clone is present one base from it, and per-base qualities are unavailable.

The paper as a whole reports these results and caveats: How much clinical and demographic metadata was included differed by source and by participant, and the metadata was provided uncurated.

Collaborating institutions collected whole blood in K2EDTA tubes following their own protocols. Collaborator samples were shipped for TCRbeta analysis as frozen whole blood, isolated PBMCs, or DNA extracted from either sample type. TCRbeta CDR3 regions were amplified from genomic DNA using the immunoSEQ Assay, a bias-controlled multiplex PCR. Per the original workflow: The number of nucleated cells in each sample was estimated by amplification of reference gene primers within the assay. To quantify the absolute abundance of each unique TCRbeta CDR3 rearrangement, sequence reads were collapsed and filtered. For each sample, productive Simpson clonality was calculated by taking the square root of Simpson's diversity index across productive rearrangements. Drawn from immuneACCESS, this table holds only the in-frame rearrangements with V and J called that TCRdb kept. Clones are partly lost; checked studies trace under half to an unresolved V gene and leave the rest unexplained. That table gives V, J and clone size, and the DNA gave D and trimming. The sample table shows 100,000 to 150,000 clones, and 75% to 90% are seen once. The ten largest clones capture roughly 18% of the sample.

V and J lose 7 bases and 0 bases, and a span of 18 bases separates them. From a lookup of the germline V gene, CDR1 and CDR2 are KGHDR and SFDVKD. From the cysteine through the phenylalanine, the CDR3 covers 17 amino acids. Kept here is only the CDR3 DNA, which spans 51 bases and is read in frame from base 1. The specimen sequenced was peripheral blood. The chain couples TRBV24-1 to TRBJ2-4; perhaps TRBD1 is the D gene, with 6 bases matching. This sequence was found in a man aged 50-59 years with active or convalescent COVID-19. The CDR3 in this case is CATRTFWGTIAKNIQYF. The nucleotide sequence is TGTGCCACCAGGACATTTTGGGGGACAATAGCCAAAAACATTCAGTACTTC.